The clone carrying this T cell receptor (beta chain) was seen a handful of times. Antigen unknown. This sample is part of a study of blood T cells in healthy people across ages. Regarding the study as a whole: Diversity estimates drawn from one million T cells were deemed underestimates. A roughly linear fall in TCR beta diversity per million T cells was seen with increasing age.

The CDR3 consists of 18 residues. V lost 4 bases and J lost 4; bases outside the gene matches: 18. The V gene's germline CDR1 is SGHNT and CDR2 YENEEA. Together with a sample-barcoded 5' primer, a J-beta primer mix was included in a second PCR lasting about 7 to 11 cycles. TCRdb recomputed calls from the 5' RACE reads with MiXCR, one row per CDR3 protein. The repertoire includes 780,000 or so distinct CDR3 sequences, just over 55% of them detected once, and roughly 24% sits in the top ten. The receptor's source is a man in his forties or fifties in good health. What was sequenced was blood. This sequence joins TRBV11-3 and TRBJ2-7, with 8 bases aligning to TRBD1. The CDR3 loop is CASSSNPLRTGMLYEQYF. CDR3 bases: TGTGCCAGCAGCTCAAATCCTTTAAGGACAGGGATGTTGTACGAGCAGTACTTC.